The next 18 T cell receptor beta chains were all read from a single sample in a study of cytomegalovirus exposure and HLA in healthy donors. Some clones are missing from TCRdb's copy, which holds only in-frame ones; the method was immunoSEQ multiplex PCR. The data hold around 200,000 clones, with more than 65% observed a single time. Sequenced: PBMCs. Source of these receptors: a woman aged 18 to 35 in good health and CMV-seropositive.

The chain joins TRBV6-6 to TRBJ1-2, with 9 bases matching TRBD1. The CDR3 is made up of 12 amino acids. V was pared by 8 bases and J by 10 bases, with 8 bases of the junction left unmatched. CDR1 MNHNY and CDR2 SVGAGI come from the germline V gene (reference sequence). The CDR3 DNA is TGTGCCAGCGCCGGGACAGGGTGGTTCTACACCTTC. This codes for CASAGTGWFYTF.

V gene TRBV5-1 combines with J gene TRBJ2-5; tentatively, D is TRBD2 (6 bases). The germline V and J ends were trimmed by 1 base and 6 bases, with 13 bases remaining between them. From germline, CDR1 is SGHRS and CDR2 YFSETQ. The CDR3 contains 14 residues. The CDR3 DNA follows: TGCGCCAGCAGCTTGTTGTCCAGCGGGCAGACCCAGTACTTC. Protein product: CASSLLSSGQTQYF.

The genes are TRBV7-2 and TRBJ1-5, with no clear D. Trimming removed 5 bases from V and 5 bases from J, with 7 bases in between. Germline-derived CDR1 and CDR2 are SGHTA and FQGNSA. This CDR3 is built from 12 residues. CDR3 nucleotides: TGTGCCAGCAGCCGCGGGGATCAGCCCCAGCATTTT. Residues: CASSRGDQPQHF. The full variable domain, its missing parts supplied by reference TRBV7-2 and TRBJ1-5, is GAGVSQSPSNKVTEKGKDVELRCDPISGHTALYWYRQSLGQGLEFLIYFQGNSAPDKSGLPSDRFSAERTGGSVSTLTIQRTQQEDSAVYLCASSRGDQPQHFGDGTRLSIL.

The chain carries TRBV27 and TRBJ1-2; D is unresolved. CDR3 length: 13 amino acids. V was trimmed by 6 bases and J by 7 bases, leaving 15 bases between them. Germline V gene lookup returns CDR1 MNHEY and CDR2 SMNVEV (reference sequence). In nucleotides, the CDR3 is TGTGCCAGCAGAGCTACCGGGATTTCTGGCTACACCTTC. Its protein is CASRATGISGYTF.

The rearrangement uses TRBV10-1 and TRBJ1-3; D is possibly TRBD1 (5 bases). The germline V gene has CDR1 WNHNN and CDR2 SYGVQD (reference sequence). V was cut by 7 bases and J by 0 bases, with 16 bases left in between. There are 16 residues in the CDR3. CDR3 nucleotides: TGCGCCAGCACCCCTTTTGACGACAGCTCTGGAAACACCATATATTTT. Translated: CASTPFDDSSGNTIYF.

This chain uses TRBV4-1 with TRBJ2-1; D is unresolved. From germline, CDR1 is MGHRA and CDR2 YSYEKL. The CDR3 totals 14 residues. The ends were cut back, 3 bases at V and 3 bases at J, with 9 bases in the middle. The CDR3: CASSQTGLYNEQFF. In DNA form, the CDR3 reads TGCGCCAGCAGCCAGACTGGCCTCTACAATGAGCAGTTCTTC.

This chain connects TRBV2 to TRBJ1-1, with unresolved D. V gave up 9 bases and J gave up 10 bases, with 24 bases separating them. The CDR3 is 14 amino acids. Germline-derived CDR1 and CDR2 are SNHLY and FYNNEI. CDR3 loop: CASQRGVQPSLAFF. The CDR3 DNA reads TGTGCCAGTCAGCGCGGGGTACAGCCCTCTTTAGCTTTCTTT.

The chain combines TRBV27 with TRBJ2-1, with 11 positions matching TRBD2. Losses at the gene ends were 3 bases for V and 5 bases for J; bases not matched to a gene: 3. This CDR3 region has 15 residues. Germline values: CDR1 MNHEY, CDR2 SMNVEV (reference sequence). CDR3 residues: CASSFIAGGNNEQFF. The CDR3 region has the DNA TGTGCCAGCAGTTTTATAGCGGGGGGGAACAATGAGCAGTTCTTC.

The chain uses TRBV6-4 and TRBJ2-1; TRBD2 matches 14 bases. Trimming cost V 3 bases and J 9 bases; bases outside gene matches: 4. The CDR3 extends over 15 amino acids. Per the germline V gene, CDR1 is MRHNA and CDR2 is SNTAGT. The CDR3 is CASSEGTSGGTEQFF. The CDR3 nucleotides read TGTGCCAGCAGTGAGGGGACTAGCGGGGGTACTGAGCAGTTCTTC.

The chain combines TRBV15 with TRBJ1-1; 9 bases are shared with TRBD1. Trimming cost V 2 bases and J 5 bases; bases outside gene matches: 6. The CDR3 contains 15 residues. From germline, CDR1 is LNHNV and CDR2 YYDKDF (reference sequence). Here the CDR3 reads CATSRTPGQGTEAFF. In nucleotides, the CDR3 is TGTGCCACCAGCAGAACCCCGGGACAGGGAACTGAAGCTTTCTTT. Full variable domain (missing parts from reference TRBV15 and TRBJ1-1): DAMVIQNPRYQVTQFGKPVTLSCSQTLNHNVMYWYQQKSSQAPKLLFHYYDKDFNNEADTPDNFQSRRPNTSFCFLDIRSPGLGDTAMYLCATSRTPGQGTEAFFGQGTRLTVV.

This clone occurred a few times. The V gene is TRBV2, the J gene TRBJ2-3; 9 bases line up with TRBD2. From germline, CDR1 is SNHLY and CDR2 FYNNEI. The CDR3 extends over 15 amino acids. V lost 4 bases, J lost 4 bases, and 6 bases stayed unmatched. The CDR3 loop is CASSGASGVADTQYF. The DNA for the CDR3 is TGTGCCAGCAGTGGGGCTAGCGGGGTGGCAGATACGCAGTATTTT.

This rearrangement joins TRBV6-1 to TRBJ2-1; D remains ambiguous. The CDR3 is made up of 11 amino acids. Trimming removed 4 bases at V and 7 bases at J, with 5 bases between. Germline CDR1 and CDR2: MNHNS and SASEGT. This CDR3 reads CASSGDNEQFF. The CDR3 nucleotides read TGTGCCAGCAGTGGCGATAATGAGCAGTTCTTC.

The gene calls are TRBV29-1 and TRBJ2-3, with a weak D call TRBD2 (6 bases). Germline V gene sequence: CDR1 SQVTM, CDR2 ANQGSEA. CDR3 size: 12 residues. V lost 2 bases and J 4 bases, leaving 7 bases between the germline ends. This CDR3 is CSVETGADTQYF. The DNA for the CDR3 is TGCAGCGTTGAAACGGGGGCAGATACGCAGTATTTT.

V usage is TRBV6-1 and J usage is TRBJ1-1; D remains unclear. The CDR3 has 12 amino acids. Trimming took off 8 bases at V and 7 bases at J, with 14 bases between the two ends. Germline V lookup: CDR1 MNHNS, CDR2 SASEGT. The CDR3, as DNA: TGTGCCAGCTCTAGAAAAGGCGGTGAAGCTTTCTTT. Protein product: CASSRKGGEAFF.

J is TRBJ2-7 and V is TRBV6-1, with D tentatively TRBD1 (6 bases). The CDR3 runs 14 residues. Trimming stripped 5 bases from V and 0 bases from J, with 11 bases between. Germline lookup yields CDR1 MNHNS and CDR2 SASEGT. The CDR3 DNA follows: TGTGCCAGCAGTCTTACGGGACACTCCTACGAGCAGTACTTC. It encodes CASSLTGHSYEQYF.

The J gene is TRBJ1-6, the V gene TRBV19, with 7 bases fitting TRBD1. The V gene end was trimmed by 4 bases and the J gene end by 10 bases; junction bases not matched to a gene: 4. There are 13 residues in the CDR3. Germline CDR1 reads LNHDA; CDR2 reads SQIVND (reference sequence). This CDR3 is CASSTGGDSPLHF. The DNA of the CDR3 is TGTGCCAGTAGTACAGGGGGAGACTCACCCCTCCACTTT.

This clone was found once. V and J are TRBV5-8 and TRBJ1-5; weak D call: TRBD1 (5 bases). The CDR3 is 14 residues long. Trimming left V 0 bases short and J 2 bases short, with 6 bases between. From germline, CDR1 is SGHTS and CDR2 YDEGEE. The CDR3 DNA is TGTGCCAGCAGCTTGGTAGGGGGCAATCAGCCCCAGCATTTT. This gives the protein CASSLVGGNQPQHF.

The chain carries TRBV5-1 and TRBJ1-5, with a possible D match to TRBD1 (6 bases). Germline V gene lookup returns CDR1 SGHRS and CDR2 YFSETQ. This CDR3 has 15 amino acids. Trimming shortened V by 4 bases and J by 3 bases, and 14 bases separated the two germline ends. The CDR3 coding sequence is TGCGCCAGCAGCGCGACAGGAATTTACAATCAGCCCCAGCATTTT. It yields the protein CASSATGIYNQPQHF.